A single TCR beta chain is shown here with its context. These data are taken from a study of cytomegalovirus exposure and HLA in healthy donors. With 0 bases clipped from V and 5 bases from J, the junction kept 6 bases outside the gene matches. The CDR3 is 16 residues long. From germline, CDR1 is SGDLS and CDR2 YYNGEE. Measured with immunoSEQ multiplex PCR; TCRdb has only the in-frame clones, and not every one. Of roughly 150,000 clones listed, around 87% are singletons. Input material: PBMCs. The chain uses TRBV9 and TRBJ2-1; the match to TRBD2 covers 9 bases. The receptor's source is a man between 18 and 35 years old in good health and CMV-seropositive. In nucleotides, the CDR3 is TGTGCCAGCAGCGTAGTTAGCGGGAGATGGGACAATGAGCAGTTCTTC. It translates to CASSVVSGRWDNEQFF.